Shown below are 24 T cell receptor beta chains from a single sample sequenced in a study of blood T cells in healthy people across ages (dated by TCRdb to the mid-2010s). Receptors were amplified or captured by 5' RACE. The reads were generated on an Illumina HiSeq 2500. A second about 6 to 11 cycle PCR used a sample-barcoded 5' primer and a J-beta primer mix. Starting from the raw public reads, TCRdb applied fastp trimming at Q25, assembled clones with MiXCR and retained in-frame beta chains. Rows with one shared CDR3 protein collapse into an entry with the most common genes and DNA. The table for this sample lists 650,000 to 900,000 distinct CDR3 sequences; around two thirds of them were counted only once. Around a quarter of the sample lies in the top ten. Sequenced sample: blood. The source is a man aged 25-40 years in good health.

This sequence joins TRBV20-1 and TRBJ2-5; 8 nucleotides agree with TRBD2. The CDR3 length is 15 residues. The V segment lost 0 bases and the J segment 7 bases; nucleotides outside the gene matches: 10. Germline values: CDR1 DFQATT, CDR2 SNEGSKA (reference sequence). CDR3 region: CSARDGTSGEGTQYF. CDR3 sequence (DNA): TGCAGTGCTAGAGACGGGACTAGTGGGGAGGGGACCCAGTACTTC.

The gene calls are TRBV7-3 and TRBJ2-4; 9 nucleotides match TRBD1. The V gene's germline CDR1 is SGHTA and CDR2 FQGTGA. V gave up 1 base and J gave up 3 bases; unmatched junction bases: 1. This CDR3 has 15 amino acids. The chain's CDR3 is CASSLRGQGKNIQYF. For the CDR3, the DNA is TGTGCCAGCAGCTTAAGGGGACAGGGCAAAAACATTCAGTACTTC.

The V and J genes are TRBV24-1 and TRBJ2-3, with D hard to call. CDR3 length: 14 amino acids. Trimming shortened V by 7 bases and J by 0 bases, and 10 bases separated the two germline ends. In germline, CDR1 is KGHDR, CDR2 SFDVKD. The CDR3 nucleotides read TGTGCCACCAGCCCTGGACGGAGCACAGATACGCAGTATTTT. Residues: CATSPGRSTDTQYF.

This sequence joins TRBV12-3 or TRBV12-4 and TRBJ2-4; TRBD1 or TRBD2 may be the D gene (5 bases each). The end of the DNA aligns better with TRBJ2-7, so the J call may be wrong. The CDR3 loop spans 12 amino acids. CDR3 sequence: CASGGFGYEQYF. The CDR3 region has the DNA TGTGCCAGCGGGGGATTTGGGTACGAGCAGTACTTC.

The rearrangement uses TRBV27 and TRBJ2-7, with D unresolved. The CDR3 loop spans 13 amino acids. Per germline, CDR1 MNHEY and CDR2 SMNVEV (reference sequence). With 7 bases removed from V and 5 bases from J, the gap between germline ends came to 15 bases. In DNA, the CDR3 is TGTGCCAGCATTGAGTTGCAGTGTGACGAGCAGTACTTC. As protein: CASIELQCDEQYF.

As for this clonotype: One end of the junction fails to match germline, which may point to a read error. The DNA for the CDR3 is TGTGCCAGCAGAGACGGGACAGCTTATAATTCACCCTTCCACTTT. Its translation: CASRDGTAYNSPFHF. This chain uses TRBV28 with TRBJ1-6; 7 nucleotides agree with TRBD1. The V gene's germline CDR1 is MDHEN and CDR2 SYDVKM. The CDR3 contains 15 residues.

This clonotype came up once. This chain links TRBV4-2 with TRBJ2-1; a weak D match, TRBD2 (6 bases). V dropped 1 base and J dropped 0 bases, with 13 bases sitting between them. The germline CDR1 and CDR2 sequences are LGHNA and YNFKEQ. This CDR3 has 17 amino acids. Here the CDR3 reads CASSQGLDYLSYNEQFF. CDR3 coding DNA: TGTGCCAGCAGCCAAGGGCTGGACTACCTCTCCTACAATGAGCAGTTCTTC.

In this sample, this clonotype turned up a few times. V gene TRBV3-1 combines with J gene TRBJ1-1, with D unresolved. The CDR3 covers 12 residues. V was clipped by 1 base and J by 4 bases, with 4 bases between them. The germline CDR1 and CDR2 sequences are LGHDT and YNNKEL (reference sequence). DNA for the CDR3: TGTGCCAGCAGCCAAGCCGGCACTGAAGCTTTCTTT. Encoded protein: CASSQAGTEAFF.

This clonotype occurred a few times. V is TRBV7-2 and J is TRBJ2-7; D is unresolved. Deletions cut 5 bases from V and 9 bases from J, with 17 bases between. CDR1 and CDR2 (germline): SGHTA, FQGNSA. This CDR3 is 13 amino acids long. CDR3 residues: CASSPDTYLGQYF. DNA for the CDR3: TGTGCCAGCAGCCCAGACACATACCTGGGGCAGTACTTC.

V and J are TRBV27 and TRBJ2-1; 8 bases are a match to TRBD1. CDR1 and CDR2 from the germline V gene are MNHEY and SMNVEV (reference sequence). The V gene end was trimmed by 2 bases and the J gene end by 7 bases; junction bases not matched to a gene: 10. This CDR3 has 16 amino acids. The CDR3 DNA is TGTGCCAGCAGTTTACGGAGGACAGGGTGTCGGAATGAGCAGTTCTTC. This encodes CASSLRRTGCRNEQFF.

This chain links TRBV7-3 with TRBJ2-4; 12 bases match TRBD2. Trimming removed 1 base from V and 5 bases from J; junction bases left unmatched: 9. This CDR3 has 18 amino acids. Germline loops: CDR1 SGHTA, CDR2 FQGTGA. The CDR3 DNA reads TGTGCCAGCAGCTTAAATCCCCGGACTAGCGGGGCTCAAAACATTCAGTACTTC. Its protein product is CASSLNPRTSGAQNIQYF.

The chain links TRBV10-3 to TRBJ2-5; TRBD1 is a possible D gene (6 bases). Trimming left V 4 bases short and J 1 base short, with 16 bases between. This CDR3 spans 16 amino acids. Germline assignment: CDR1 ENHRY and CDR2 SYGVKD. CDR3 DNA sequence: TGTGCCATCAGTGGACCCGGGACACCGATCCAAGAGACCCAGTACTTC. Protein sequence: CAISGPGTPIQETQYF.

The CDR3 nucleotides are TGTGCCAGCAGCAAAACACAGGGAGTCCACACTGAAGCTTTCTTT. This encodes CASSKTQGVHTEAFF. The chain has TRBV7-6 and TRBJ1-1; D is possibly TRBD1 (6 bases). Trimming left V 5 bases short and J 3 bases short, with 16 bases between. Germline CDR1 reads SGHVS; CDR2 reads FNYEAQ. The CDR3 length is 15 residues.

This clonotype came up a few times. The chain combines TRBV9 with TRBJ1-2; D is perhaps TRBD1 (5 bases). The CDR3 spans 16 residues. Trimming left V 3 bases short and J 2 bases short, with 17 bases between. The germline CDR1 and CDR2 sequences are SGDLS and YYNGEE. CDR3 loop: CASSAPAAGINYGYTF. The CDR3 nucleotides read TGTGCCAGCAGCGCCCCTGCAGCAGGGATCAACTATGGCTACACCTTC.

In its sample, this clonotype was seen a few times. This chain uses TRBV27 with TRBJ1-2, with D hard to call. V lost 6 bases, J lost 5 bases, and 13 bases lay in between. The CDR3 contains 13 residues. Germline loops: CDR1 MNHEY, CDR2 SMNVEV (reference sequence). This chain's CDR3 is CASRLMWGYGYTF. CDR3 nucleotide sequence: TGTGCCAGCAGATTAATGTGGGGTTATGGCTACACCTTC.

This clonotype appeared once. V usage is TRBV10-3 and J usage is TRBJ1-1, with TRBD1 as a possible D gene (5 bases). The germline V gene has CDR1 ENHRY and CDR2 SYGVKD. V lost 6 bases and J lost 1, with 12 bases in between. The CDR3 has 14 residues. CDR3: CAISRLQENTEAFF. The DNA of the CDR3 is TGTGCCATCAGCAGATTACAGGAGAACACTGAAGCTTTCTTT.

The chain joins TRBV7-8 to TRBJ2-2; D is uncertain. Germline CDR1 is SGHVS and CDR2 is FQNEAQ. CDR3 length equals 14 residues. Trimming took 6 bases from V and 1 from J, leaving 9 bases between them. The CDR3 loop reads CASSKYQNTGELFF. CDR3 bases: TGTGCCAGCAGTAAATACCAGAACACCGGGGAGCTGTTTTTT.

The chain joins TRBV28 to TRBJ1-3; unclear D gene. The CDR3 has 14 amino acids. The V end lost 6 bases, the J end lost 0 bases, and 9 bases lay between the germline ends. The germline CDR1 and CDR2 sequences are MDHEN and SYDVKM. This CDR3 reads CASRLRHSGNTIYF. The CDR3 DNA is TGTGCCAGCAGGTTGCGCCACTCTGGAAACACCATATATTTT.

This clonotype occurred a few times. The chain carries TRBV3-1 and TRBJ1-5; D is undetermined. The CDR3 is 15 amino acids. The ends were cut back, 3 bases at V and 3 bases at J, with 12 bases in the middle. Germline V gives CDR1 LGHDT, CDR2 YNNKEL (reference sequence). CDR3 loop: CASSQNSGPNQPQHF. The CDR3 DNA reads as TGTGCCAGCAGCCAGAACTCGGGCCCCAATCAGCCCCAGCATTTT.

The chain carries TRBV11-2 and TRBJ1-2; D possibly corresponds to TRBD1 (5 bases). The V and J ends lost 6 bases and 8 bases respectively, with 13 bases between them. CDR1 and CDR2 from the germline V gene are SGHAT and FQNNGV. The CDR3 is 12 residues long. CDR3 region: CASRDNRGGYTF. CDR3 DNA sequence: TGTGCCAGCAGGGACAACAGAGGGGGCTACACCTTC.

This sequence joins TRBV27 and TRBJ1-4; no clear D gene. The CDR3 covers 13 residues. V lost 3 bases to trimming and J lost 5 bases, with 7 bases between them. Per germline, CDR1 MNHEY and CDR2 SMNVEV (reference sequence). Written as DNA, the CDR3 is TGTGCCAGCAGTTTCCGGGAGAATGAAAAACTGTTTTTT. The encoded protein is CASSFRENEKLFF.

This clonotype was seen only once. The chain employs TRBV12-3 or TRBV12-4 and TRBJ1-1, with a tentative D call TRBD1 (5 bases). The CDR3 extends over 13 amino acids. V lost 7 bases and J lost 3, with 12 bases in between. CDR3 DNA sequence: TGTGCCAGCACTCCTCTCAGGGACACTGAAGCTTTCTTT. Its protein product is CASTPLRDTEAFF.

For the CDR3, the DNA is TGTGCCAGCAGTTTGGGGACTAGACGAAGGGAGACCCAGTACTTC. Translating gives CASSLGTRRRETQYF. The rearrangement uses TRBV12-3 or TRBV12-4 and TRBJ2-5; 8 bases fit TRBD2. The CDR3 contains 15 residues. After removal of 3 bases from V and 5 bases from J, the junction contained 8 bases not matched to a gene.

The V call is TRBV12-3 or TRBV12-4, the J call TRBJ2-7, with TRBD1 matching over 10 bases. The CDR3 is 14 residues long. J lost 4 bases, V lost 7 bases, and 7 bases had no gene match. The CDR3 loop is CASNTGQGRYEQYF. The CDR3 region has the DNA TGTGCCAGCAACACGGGACAGGGGCGATACGAGCAGTACTTC.